This entry describes one TCR beta chain. Its matching antigen is unknown. This specimen belongs to a study of cytomegalovirus exposure and HLA in healthy donors. Primers for the PCR totalled 60 Vbeta and 13 Jbeta. The method was immunoSEQ multiplex PCR; TCRdb's version includes in-frame clones alone and lacks a portion of them. The sample lists 130,000 or so clones; almost 85% were seen once. Whole-study results and caveats: Researchers left out some V segments, among them TRBV6-2 and TRBV6-3, as indistinguishable.

The junction had 12 bases not matched to a gene; V was cut back by 0 bases and J by 8 bases. The CDR3 totals 17 residues. CDR1 and CDR2 (germline): MNHNS, SASEGT. The sequenced sample consisted of PBMCs. The origin of this receptor is a woman between 40 and 50 years old in good health and CMV-seronegative. The chain is built from TRBV6-1 and TRBJ1-2; 10 bases map to TRBD1. The CDR3 DNA follows: TGTGCCAGCAGTGAAGCGCAAGCGACAGGGGGCGTTCAAGGCTACACCTTC. It codes for CASSEAQATGGVQGYTF.